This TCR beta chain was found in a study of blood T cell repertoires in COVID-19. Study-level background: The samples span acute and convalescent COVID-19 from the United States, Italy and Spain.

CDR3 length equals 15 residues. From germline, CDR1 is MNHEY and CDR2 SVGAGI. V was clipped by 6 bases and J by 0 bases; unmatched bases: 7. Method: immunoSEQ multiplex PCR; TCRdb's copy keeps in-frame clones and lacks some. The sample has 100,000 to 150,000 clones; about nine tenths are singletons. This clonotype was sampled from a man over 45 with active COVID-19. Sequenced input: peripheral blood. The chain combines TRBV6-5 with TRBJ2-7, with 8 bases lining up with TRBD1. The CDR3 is CASSSTGVISYEQYF. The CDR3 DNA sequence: TGTGCCAGCAGCTCGACAGGGGTTATCTCCTACGAGCAGTACTTC.